This TCR beta chain was sequenced in a study of shared T cell receptors in the human thymus. The ends were cut back, 2 bases at V and 7 bases at J, with 16 bases in the middle. The CDR3 spans 14 residues. The germline V gene has CDR1 SGHRS and CDR2 YFSETQ. Libraries were prepared by immunoSEQ multiplex PCR; TCRdb keeps only in-frame clonotypes and omits some of them. The sample gives 500,000 to 850,000 clones, about 89% of which show up once; 0.0094% is in the top ten. This clone has a handful of counts. A further study also used this sample, focusing on human thymus T cells.

Sequencing was done on a sample of thymocytes. The sequence derives from a boy younger than two with a congenital heart defect. This chain connects TRBV5-1 to TRBJ2-7, with D perhaps TRBD1 (5 bases). CDR3 residues: CASSFTGQVEEQYF. For the CDR3, the DNA is TGCGCCAGCAGCTTTACAGGCCAGGTGGAGGAGCAGTACTTC.